This note documents a single TCR beta chain sequence. These data originate in a study of blood T cell repertoires in COVID-19. TCRdb's table, derived via immunoSEQ multiplex PCR, lists solely in-frame clones and lacks some. The table lists roughly 160,000 clones, 80% to 90% of them singletons. This CDR3 contains 14 residues. V gave up 3 bases and J gave up 7 bases; unmatched junction bases: 5. Looked up from germline, CDR1 is SGHRS and CDR2 is YFSETQ. This TCR came from a woman between 65 and 79 years old with COVID-19, enrolled during active disease. Sequencing was carried out using peripheral blood. The rearrangement joins TRBV5-1 to TRBJ1-1, with 11 bases identical to TRBD1. CDR3 in amino acids: CASSSLGTGGEAFF. CDR3 coding DNA: TGCGCCAGCAGCTCACTCGGGACAGGGGGTGAAGCTTTCTTT.